Each of the 10 T cell receptor beta chains below was sequenced from the same sample in a study of blood T cells in healthy people across ages. A second PCR, run for about 7 to 11 cycles, used a sample-barcoded 5' primer plus a J-beta primer mix. MiXCR, run by TCRdb on the 5' RACE reads, gives a single entry per CDR3 protein. The table records hundreds of thousands of distinct CDR3 sequences, around 21% of them present only once. Input material: blood. These TCRs come from a man aged 65 to 79 in good health.

V and J are TRBV20-1 and TRBJ2-3, with 13 bases matching TRBD2. Germline CDR1 is DFQATT and CDR2 is SNEGSKA (reference sequence). The CDR3 has 15 residues. J lost 5 bases, V lost 5 bases, and 7 bases had no gene match. The CDR3 coding sequence is TGCAGTGCTTCAGGACTAGCGGGAGAGGAAGATACGCAGTATTTT. Protein product: CSASGLAGEEDTQYF.

This chain joins TRBV5-1 and TRBJ2-1; no clear D gene. Trimming removed 3 bases from V and 8 bases from J, with 9 bases in between. The CDR3 sequence is 12 residues long. CDR1 is SGHRS and CDR2 is YFSETQ in the germline V gene. CDR3 loop: CASSSRMDEQFF. The CDR3 region has the DNA TGCGCCAGCAGCTCCAGGATGGATGAGCAGTTCTTC.

This clonotype was detected a few times. The rearrangement links TRBV5-1 to TRBJ2-5, with 10 positions matching TRBD1. The CDR3 totals 15 residues. V shed 0 bases and J 5 bases; nucleotides not matched to a gene: 4. Germline lookup yields CDR1 SGHRS and CDR2 YFSETQ. The CDR3 protein is CASSLGQGAAETQYF. In DNA form, the CDR3 reads TGCGCCAGCAGCTTGGGACAGGGGGCTGCGGAGACCCAGTACTTC. The full variable domain, completed using reference TRBV5-1 and TRBJ2-5, is KAGVTQTPRYLIKTRGQQVTLSCSPISGHRSVSWYQQTPGQGLQFLFEYFSETQRNKGNFPGRFSGRQFSNSRSEMNVSTLELGDSALYLCASSLGQGAAETQYFGPGTRLLVL.

The sample holds many counts of this clonotype. This chain joins TRBV20-1 and TRBJ2-5; 8 bases agree with TRBD2. Germline V CDR1 and CDR2: DFQATT, SNEGSKA (reference sequence). J lost 6 bases, V lost 3 bases, and 6 bases had no gene match. The CDR3 spans 13 residues. CDR3 nucleotides: TGCAGTGCTAGGAGCGGGAGTTGGAAGACCCAGTACTTC. Translating it yields CSARSGSWKTQYF.

The gene calls are TRBV6-5 and TRBJ1-5; 8 nucleotides line up with TRBD1. Germline V gives CDR1 MNHEY, CDR2 SVGAGI. This CDR3 spans 15 amino acids. J gave up 4 bases and V 4 bases, and 6 bases lay outside the gene matches. The CDR3 sequence is CASSSRTGLNQPQHF. The CDR3 DNA follows: TGTGCCAGCAGTTCCCGGACAGGGCTGAATCAGCCCCAGCATTTT.

This chain joins TRBV7-3 and TRBJ1-1; 8 positions match TRBD1. CDR1 SGHTA and CDR2 FQGTGA come from the germline V gene. Trimming at V came to 5 bases and at J to 1 base, leaving 3 bases not matched to a gene. The length of the CDR3 is 14 residues. CDR3 bases: TGTGCCAGCAGCCAGGGGGCGTGGAACACTGAAGCTTTCTTT. This translates into CASSQGAWNTEAFF.

This clonotype was detected many times. This sequence joins TRBV20-1 and TRBJ1-1, with 8 positions matching TRBD1. The CDR3 contains 13 residues. The trim removed 6 bases at V and 0 bases at J, leaving 3 bases unmatched. Germline V gene lookup returns CDR1 DFQATT and CDR2 SNEGSKA (reference sequence). For the CDR3, the DNA is TGCAGTGCCCGGGGACAGGTGAACACTGAAGCTTTCTTT. It yields the protein CSARGQVNTEAFF.

This clonotype has a handful of counts. This rearrangement joins TRBV12-3 or TRBV12-4 to TRBJ2-5; TRBD2 agrees at 10 bases. The CDR3 runs to 16 residues. Trimming removed 5 bases from V and 5 bases from J; junction bases left unmatched: 11. The DNA for the CDR3 is TGTGCCAGCAGTCTGGGACTAGCGAGAGGGGGGGAGACCCAGTACTTC. As protein: CASSLGLARGGETQYF.

The V call is TRBV7-9, the J call TRBJ2-3, with 10 bases that match TRBD2. Trimming removed 7 bases from V and 1 base from J; junction bases left unmatched: 14. CDR1 and CDR2 (germline): SEHNR, FQNEAQ (reference sequence). The CDR3 is 18 amino acids. In DNA form, the CDR3 reads TGTGCCAGCACCTCTATGGGAGGAGGACTAGCGGGCACAGATACGCAGTATTTT. Amino acid sequence: CASTSMGGGLAGTDTQYF.

The rearrangement links TRBV9 to TRBJ1-2; the D gene is possibly TRBD1 (5 bases). Trimming took 4 bases from V and 7 from J, leaving 17 bases between them. CDR3 length: 14 residues. The germline V gene encodes CDR1 SGDLS and CDR2 YYNGEE. In DNA form, the CDR3 reads TGTGCCAGCAGCCCCTCACGACTTCAGGGTGGCTACACCTTC. Protein sequence: CASSPSRLQGGYTF.